This section outlines one T cell receptor (beta chain) sequence together with its context. Using immunoSEQ multiplex PCR, the repertoire was profiled, and TCRdb retains in-frame clones only, with some absent. The sample holds roughly 73,000 clones; 85% to 95% are singletons and the top ten take 5.8%. The germline V gene has CDR1 LNHDA and CDR2 SQIVND (reference sequence). CDR3 size: 15 residues. V dropped 3 bases and J dropped 2; count of bases not matched to a gene: 6. This entry comes from a study of control samples from healthy donors and cancer patients. The source material was blood. The receptor comes from a woman between 55 and 75 years old in good health. V gene TRBV19 combines with J gene TRBJ1-2; 7 positions agree with TRBD1. CDR3 protein: CASSIAETGNYGYTF. CDR3 DNA: TGTGCCAGTAGTATCGCCGAGACAGGGAACTATGGCTACACCTTC.